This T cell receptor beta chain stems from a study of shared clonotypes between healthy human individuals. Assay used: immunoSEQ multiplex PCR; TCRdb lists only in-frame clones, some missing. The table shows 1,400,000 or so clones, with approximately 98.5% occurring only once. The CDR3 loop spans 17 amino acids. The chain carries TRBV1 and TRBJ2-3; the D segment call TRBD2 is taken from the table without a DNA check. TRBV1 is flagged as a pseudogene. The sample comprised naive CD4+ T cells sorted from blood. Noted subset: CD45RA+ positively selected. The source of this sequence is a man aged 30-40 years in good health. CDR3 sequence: CTSSQVERTSGMPGGDF. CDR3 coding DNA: TGCACCAGCAGCCAAGTTGAAAGGACTAGCGGGATGCCAGGGGGGGATTTT.